What follows are 32 T cell receptor beta chains derived from one specimen sequenced in a study of OX40 agonist ivuxolimab in advanced cancers. Clones were sequenced by immunoSEQ multiplex PCR, and TCRdb holds only the in-frame ones, with some missing. The table has around 72,000 clones, more than 80% seen once. The starting material was CD4+ or CD8+ T cells sorted from blood, obtained in a trial of the OX40 agonist ivuxolimab. These receptors originate from an adult with an advanced solid tumor such as melanoma, head and neck, liver or kidney cancer.

This chain joins TRBV18 and TRBJ2-1; 10 positions agree with TRBD1. Trimming cost V 3 bases and J 5 bases; bases outside gene matches: 4. This CDR3 has 15 residues. Germline values: CDR1 KGHSH, CDR2 LQKENI. The CDR3 sequence is CASSPGQGFNNEQFF. CDR3 in DNA: TGTGCCAGCTCACCGGGACAGGGGTTCAACAATGAGCAGTTCTTC.

The chain has TRBV10-3 and TRBJ1-2, with D possibly being TRBD1 (5 bases). The CDR3 contains 16 residues. Trimming shortened V by 10 bases and J by 2 bases, and 23 bases separated the two germline ends. CDR1 is ENHRY and CDR2 is SYGVKD in the germline V gene. The CDR3 DNA follows: TGTGCCACCAATGGCTTCCCGGGACTTCAGAACTATGGCTACACCTTC. It yields the protein CATNGFPGLQNYGYTF.

This clone showed up just a few times. V and J are TRBV11-2 and TRBJ1-4, with 11 positions matching TRBD1. This CDR3 is built from 18 residues. Trimming removed 10 bases from V and 1 base from J; junction bases left unmatched: 14. Per the germline V gene, CDR1 is SGHAT and CDR2 is FQNNGV. The CDR3 DNA sequence: TGTGCCACCAGGTCCGGACAGGGGGCGAGAGGAACTAATGAAAAACTGTTTTTT. Protein product: CATRSGQGARGTNEKLFF.

The chain is built from TRBV19 and TRBJ1-3, with D tentatively TRBD1 (5 bases). Trimming cost V 3 bases and J 1 base, with 16 bases left between them. The CDR3 covers 17 residues. The V gene's germline CDR1 is LNHDA and CDR2 SQIVND (reference sequence). CDR3 nucleotides: TGTGCCAGTAGTATCGCCGATCAGGGAGGGTCTGGAAACACCATATATTTT. Encoded protein: CASSIADQGGSGNTIYF. The complete variable domain, with remaining parts taken from reference TRBV19 and TRBJ1-3, reads DGGITQSPKYLFRKEGQNVTLSCEQNLNHDAMYWYRQDPGQGLRLIYYSQIVNDFQKGDIAEGYSVSREKKESFPLTVTSAQKNPTAFYLCASSIADQGGSGNTIYFGEGSWLTVV.

This chain links TRBV7-9 with TRBJ1-4; D is perhaps TRBD1 (6 bases). From germline, CDR1 is SEHNR and CDR2 FQNEAQ (reference sequence). The germline V and J ends were trimmed by 1 base and 5 bases, with 11 bases remaining between them. This CDR3 comprises 15 residues. The DNA for the CDR3 is TGTGCCAGCAGCTTAGAGACAGGTGGAAATGAAAAACTGTTTTTT. Its protein product is CASSLETGGNEKLFF.

V is TRBV28 and J is TRBJ2-7, with no clear D. Germline V gives CDR1 MDHEN, CDR2 SYDVKM. Trimming took 1 base from V and 2 from J, leaving 9 bases between them. The CDR3 is 14 amino acids. Here the CDR3 DNA reads TGTGCCAGCAGTTTATCCGGCGGACCCTACGAGCAGTACTTC. Translation: CASSLSGGPYEQYF.

The rearrangement uses TRBV6-5 and TRBJ2-5; D possibly corresponds to TRBD2 (5 bases). CDR1 MNHEY and CDR2 SVGAGI come from the germline V gene. With 6 bases removed from V and 2 bases from J, the gap between germline ends came to 13 bases. The CDR3 sequence is 14 residues long. The CDR3 here is CASRRTGKQETQYF. As DNA, the CDR3 is TGTGCCAGCAGACGAACCGGGAAACAAGAGACCCAGTACTTC.

In DNA, the CDR3 is TGTGCCTGCTACACTCTAAACCAAGAGACCCAGTACTTC. Translation gives CACYTLNQETQYF. The chain links TRBV30 to TRBJ2-5; D ambiguous. Trimming took off 6 bases at V and 0 bases at J, with 11 bases between the two ends. The CDR3 loop spans 13 amino acids. Per the germline V gene, CDR1 is GTSNPN and CDR2 is SVGIG (reference sequence).

This clone has a single count. CDR3 protein: CASREDRDSPLHF. In nucleotides, the CDR3 is TGTGCCAGCAGGGAGGACAGGGATTCACCCCTCCACTTT. The chain uses TRBV2 and TRBJ1-6, with 8 bases lining up with TRBD1. The germline V gene has CDR1 SNHLY and CDR2 FYNNEI. The junction had 3 bases not matched to a gene; V was cut back by 6 bases and J by 8 bases. The CDR3 has 13 residues.

The chain has TRBV18 and TRBJ2-7, with TRBD2 matching over 8 bases. Trimming at V came to 3 bases and at J to 9 bases, leaving 4 bases not matched to a gene. This CDR3 is built from 12 residues. Per germline, CDR1 KGHSH and CDR2 LQKENI. CDR3: CASSPSAGGQYF. CDR3 sequence (DNA): TGTGCCAGCTCACCCAGTGCGGGGGGGCAGTACTTC.

The V call is TRBV6-5, the J call TRBJ1-5, with D possibly matching TRBD1 (6 bases). The ends were cut back, 2 bases at V and 4 bases at J, with 12 bases in the middle. CDR1 MNHEY and CDR2 SVGAGI come from the germline V gene. CDR3 length: 15 amino acids. The CDR3 DNA sequence: TGTGCCAGCAGTTACGCCGACAGGCAAAATCAGCCCCAGCATTTT. Translating it yields CASSYADRQNQPQHF.

This clone occurred once. This chain links TRBV6-1 with TRBJ1-2; the D is unclear. Germline loops: CDR1 MNHNS, CDR2 SASEGT. The CDR3 is 14 amino acids. The V and J ends lost 1 base and 2 bases respectively, with 8 bases between them. The DNA of the CDR3 is TGTGCCAGCAGTGAAGGGTGGCAGAACTATGGCTACACCTTC. Amino acid sequence: CASSEGWQNYGYTF.

CDR3 in amino acids: CASRAGTSTDTQYF. The CDR3 nucleotides read TGTGCCAGCAGGGCCGGCACCAGCACAGATACGCAGTATTTT. The chain is built from TRBV28 and TRBJ2-3; D uncertain. The CDR3 runs to 14 residues. Germline CDR1 MDHEN, CDR2 SYDVKM. V lost 6 bases and J lost 0, with 10 bases in between.

The genes are TRBV4-1 and TRBJ2-5; weak D call: TRBD1 (6 bases). The V gene's germline CDR1 is MGHRA and CDR2 YSYEKL. V lost 5 bases and J 0 bases, leaving 10 bases between the germline ends. The length of the CDR3 is 14 residues. The CDR3 DNA sequence: TGCGCCAGCAGCTTCCGACAGGACCAAGAGACCCAGTACTTC. Protein: CASSFRQDQETQYF.

The chain uses TRBV19 and TRBJ1-6; no definite D call. CDR1 is LNHDA, CDR2 SQIVND, per germline (reference sequence). This CDR3 is 14 amino acids long. Trimming pared 3 bases from V and 8 bases from J, leaving 11 bases between. CDR3: CASSMEGRYSPLHF. In DNA, the CDR3 is TGTGCCAGTAGTATGGAAGGCAGATATTCACCCCTCCACTTT. Filled out from reference TRBV19 and TRBJ1-6, the complete variable domain reads DGGITQSPKYLFRKEGQNVTLSCEQNLNHDAMYWYRQDPGQGLRLIYYSQIVNDFQKGDIAEGYSVSREKKESFPLTVTSAQKNPTAFYLCASSMEGRYSPLHFGNGTRLTVT.

V usage is TRBV11-3 and J usage is TRBJ2-7, with TRBD2 matching over 8 bases. Per germline, CDR1 SGHNT and CDR2 YENEEA. J was trimmed by 3 bases and V by 5 bases; bases with no gene match: 3. The CDR3 is 13 amino acids. CDR3 loop: CASSLSGSYEQYF. The CDR3 nucleotides read TGTGCCAGCAGCCTGAGCGGGAGCTACGAGCAGTACTTC.

The chain combines TRBV5-1 with TRBJ2-1; 9 positions agree with TRBD2. CDR3 size: 18 residues. Unmatched junction bases numbered 8, after V lost 1 base and J lost 0 bases. Germline CDR1 SGHRS, CDR2 YFSETQ. CDR3 in DNA: TGCGCCAGCAGCTTGAGGCCTAGCGGGGATAGCTCCTACAATGAGCAGTTCTTC. Protein sequence: CASSLRPSGDSSYNEQFF.

The rearrangement links TRBV7-9 to TRBJ1-1; 7 bases agree with TRBD1. The germline gives CDR1 SEHNR, CDR2 FQNEAQ (reference sequence). Trimming took 4 bases from V and 0 from J; bases not matched to a gene: 8. This CDR3 has 16 residues. The CDR3 DNA follows: TGTGCCAGCAGCTCGACCGGGACAGCAATGAACACTGAAGCTTTCTTT. This translates into CASSSTGTAMNTEAFF.

This rearrangement joins TRBV2 to TRBJ2-1, with TRBD1 as a possible D gene (5 bases). The CDR3 is 14 amino acids. Germline values: CDR1 SNHLY, CDR2 FYNNEI. The V and J ends lost 1 base and 7 bases respectively, with 11 bases between them. The CDR3: CASSEGWGNNEQFF. DNA of the CDR3: TGTGCCAGCAGTGAAGGATGGGGCAATAATGAGCAGTTCTTC.

CDR3 sequence: CASSLVVAGGLSYEQYF. For the CDR3, the DNA is TGCGCCAGCAGCTTGGTAGTAGCGGGGGGCTTAAGCTACGAGCAGTACTTC. The chain links TRBV5-1 to TRBJ2-7, with 10 bases that match TRBD2. V dropped 0 bases and J dropped 3; count of bases not matched to a gene: 9. The CDR3 consists of 17 residues. Germline CDR1 reads SGHRS; CDR2 reads YFSETQ.

The genes are TRBV6-6 and TRBJ1-3; D is perhaps TRBD1 (5 bases). Trimming cost V 5 bases and J 0 bases, with 14 bases left between them. The CDR3 sequence is 16 residues long. Germline V gene lookup returns CDR1 MNHNY and CDR2 SVGAGI (reference sequence). Here the CDR3 reads CASSSPRGDSGNTIYF. Here the CDR3 DNA reads TGTGCCAGCAGTAGCCCCCGGGGGGACTCTGGAAACACCATATATTTT.

V usage is TRBV2 and J usage is TRBJ1-2; a weak D match, TRBD1 (6 bases). The germline V gene encodes CDR1 SNHLY and CDR2 FYNNEI. The CDR3 has 15 residues. The V end was cut by 7 bases, the J end by 2 bases, with 17 bases between. CDR3 in DNA: TGTGCCAGCAAGAACCGGGACACACGAAACTATGGCTACACCTTC. As protein: CASKNRDTRNYGYTF. Complete variable domain (other parts from reference TRBV2 and TRBJ1-2): EPEVTQTPSHQVTQMGQEVILRCVPISNHLYFYWYRQILGQKVEFLVSFYNNEISEKSEIFDDQFSVERPDGSNFTLKIRSTKLEDSAMYFCASKNRDTRNYGYTFGSGTRLTVV.

This clone appeared a single time. This chain links TRBV6-1 with TRBJ1-4, with TRBD1 as a possible D gene (5 bases). V lost 5 bases and J 7 bases, leaving 14 bases between the germline ends. The CDR3 contains 14 residues. Germline lookup yields CDR1 MNHNS and CDR2 SASEGT. CDR3 sequence (DNA): TGTGCCAGCAGTCCCCGGGACCGGAGTGAAAAACTGTTTTTT. Amino acid sequence: CASSPRDRSEKLFF.

The rearrangement links TRBV18 to TRBJ1-1; 7 bases agree with TRBD1. Unmatched junction bases numbered 13, after V lost 6 bases and J lost 6 bases. Germline V CDR1 and CDR2: KGHSH, LQKENI. The CDR3 runs to 15 residues. The CDR3 here is CASSQFAGGSAEAFF. In DNA form, the CDR3 reads TGTGCCAGCTCGCAATTTGCAGGGGGGTCAGCTGAAGCTTTCTTT.

This CDR3 is CASRRTGANEQFF. CDR3 coding DNA: TGTGCCAGCAGAAGGACAGGGGCCAATGAGCAGTTCTTC. The genes are TRBV7-3 and TRBJ2-1; 9 bases align to TRBD1. V gave up 6 bases and J gave up 6 bases; unmatched junction bases: 3. Germline CDR1 is SGHTA and CDR2 is FQGTGA. This CDR3 is 13 amino acids long.

The chain joins TRBV6-1 to TRBJ2-1, with D perhaps TRBD2 (6 bases). The length of the CDR3 is 14 residues. V lost 8 bases and J 0 bases, leaving 11 bases between the germline ends. Germline V gene lookup returns CDR1 MNHNS and CDR2 SASEGT. The chain's CDR3 is CASRRESSYNEQFF. The DNA for the CDR3 is TGTGCCAGCCGGAGGGAGAGCTCCTACAATGAGCAGTTCTTC.

The rearrangement uses TRBV7-2 and TRBJ2-7; TRBD1 might be the D (7 bases). The CDR3 is 15 residues long. The V gene's germline CDR1 is SGHTA and CDR2 FQGNSA. V was trimmed by 0 bases and J by 6 bases, leaving 15 bases between them. The CDR3 spells CASSLALGRGAEQYF. For the CDR3, the DNA is TGTGCCAGCAGCTTAGCGCTGGGCAGGGGGGCCGAGCAGTACTTC.

This clone has more than one count but fewer than ten. The rearrangement joins TRBV2 to TRBJ1-5; D may be TRBD1 (6 bases). Per the germline V gene, CDR1 is SNHLY and CDR2 is FYNNEI. CDR3 size: 17 residues. V was cut by 5 bases and J by 6 bases, with 23 bases left in between. The CDR3 spells CASSQRGKNIGAQPQHF. The CDR3 DNA reads TGTGCCAGCAGTCAAAGGGGGAAGAATATAGGGGCTCAGCCCCAGCATTTT.

This chain uses TRBV11-2 with TRBJ2-2; unclear D gene. Germline V gene lookup returns CDR1 SGHAT and CDR2 FQNNGV. V gave up 7 bases and J gave up 0 bases, with 12 bases separating them. CDR3 size: 15 residues. CDR3 DNA sequence: TGTGCCAGCACCCGGTCGCAGACGAACACCGGGGAGCTGTTTTTT. As protein: CASTRSQTNTGELFF.

This chain connects TRBV5-6 to TRBJ2-7; the D is unclear. This CDR3 is 12 amino acids long. Deletions cut 1 base from V and 4 bases from J, with 6 bases between. Looked up from germline, CDR1 is SGHDT and CDR2 is YYEEEE. The CDR3: CASSLNLYEQYF. Written as DNA, the CDR3 is TGTGCCAGCAGCTTGAACCTATACGAGCAGTACTTC.

V usage is TRBV30 and J usage is TRBJ1-6, with D unresolved. There are 17 residues in the CDR3. Germline values: CDR1 GTSNPN, CDR2 SVGIG (reference sequence). V was shortened by 4 bases and J by 0 bases, with 16 bases between the two germline ends. CDR3 DNA: TGTGCCTGGACCACCCTCGGCACGAGCTCCTATAATTCACCCCTCCACTTT. This gives the protein CAWTTLGTSSYNSPLHF.

This clone was detected a few times. Here the CDR3 DNA reads TGTGCCAGCAGTTCCGCTAGCGGGGGATACAGCACAGATACGCAGTATTTT. It encodes CASSSASGGYSTDTQYF. The chain employs TRBV27 and TRBJ2-3; 10 bases map to TRBD2. Unmatched junction bases numbered 7, after V lost 4 bases and J lost 0 bases. CDR3 length: 17 amino acids. Germline V gene lookup returns CDR1 MNHEY and CDR2 SMNVEV (reference sequence).